This TCR beta chain was sequenced for a study of shared clonotypes between healthy human individuals. Study as a whole: The composition of the donors was a couple of women and a few men aged 18 to 49. General study points: Naive subsets generally exceeded memory subsets in estimated richness.

Of note for this clone: What it recognizes is unknown.

The CDR3 loop spans 15 amino acids. V was shortened by 2 bases and J by 4 bases, with 15 bases between the two germline ends. CDR1 is GTSNPN, CDR2 SVGIG, per germline (reference sequence). TCRdb keeps only in-frame clones here, not all; method: immunoSEQ multiplex PCR. The table includes about 640,000 clones, less than 80% detected once. The chain uses TRBV30 and TRBJ1-5; no clear D. Sequencing was performed on memory CD4+ T cells sorted from blood. The sample's subset: CD45RA-negative fraction. The TCR sequence derives from a woman aged 25 to 39 in good health. DNA of the CDR3: TGTGCCTGGAGTTATGGGGAAATTTCGAATCAGCCCCAGCATTTT. Translating it yields CAWSYGEISNQPQHF.